Presented here are 20 T cell receptor beta chains from one specimen sequenced in a study of control samples from healthy donors and cancer patients. Only in-frame clones appear in the TCRdb table, and some are missing; sequencing was by immunoSEQ multiplex PCR. The repertoire has about 100,000 clones, about 90% of them found once; the top ten carry 13% to 15%. The sample consisted of blood. These receptors were obtained from a man aged 25 to 40 in good health.

CDR3 region: CATNTTGEFNEKLFF. In DNA, the CDR3 is TGTGCCACCAATACAACAGGGGAGTTTAATGAAAAACTGTTTTTT. The chain carries TRBV24-1 and TRBJ1-4; 7 positions match TRBD1. Germline CDR1 KGHDR, CDR2 SFDVKD. CDR3 length: 15 amino acids. The V and J ends lost 8 bases and 4 bases, in that order; junction bases with no gene match: 9.

This clone has more than one count but fewer than ten. V usage is TRBV19 and J usage is TRBJ1-5; tentative D call: TRBD1 (5 bases). This CDR3 has 14 amino acids. Germline values: CDR1 LNHDA, CDR2 SQIVND (reference sequence). V lost 0 bases, J lost 7 bases, and 10 bases lay in between. The CDR3, as DNA: TGTGCCAGTAGTATAGACCAGGGAGGGCAGCCCCAGCATTTT. It translates to CASSIDQGGQPQHF.

This clone was seen a few times. The chain recombines TRBV27 with TRBJ2-3; D may be TRBD2 (6 bases). Trimming took off 5 bases at V and 7 bases at J, with 16 bases between the two ends. The CDR3 sequence is 14 residues long. Germline V gives CDR1 MNHEY, CDR2 SMNVEV (reference sequence). CDR3 DNA: TGTGCCAGCAGTGCGCGGGACCCCAGGAATACGCAGTATTTT. Protein product: CASSARDPRNTQYF.

The chain is built from TRBV19 and TRBJ1-2, with D tentatively TRBD1 (5 bases). Germline V CDR1 and CDR2: LNHDA, SQIVND (reference sequence). CDR3 length equals 14 residues. Trimming shortened V by 2 bases and J by 6 bases, and 13 bases separated the two germline ends. CDR3 loop: CASSIHLGLDGYTF. The CDR3, as DNA: TGTGCCAGTAGTATACATTTGGGGCTCGATGGCTACACCTTC.

This chain joins TRBV6-5 and TRBJ1-6; D is uncertain. V dropped 6 bases and J dropped 3 bases, with 12 bases sitting between them. The V gene's germline CDR1 is MNHEY and CDR2 SVGAGI. This CDR3 comprises 15 residues. The CDR3 DNA reads TGTGCCAGCAGATCCTGGAGGGACTATAATTCACCCCTCCACTTT. Its translation is CASRSWRDYNSPLHF.

CDR3 loop: CASSPLEVSYEQYF. CDR3 nucleotides: TGTGCCAGCAGCCCCCTCGAGGTGTCGTACGAGCAGTACTTC. The V gene is TRBV11-3, the J gene TRBJ2-7; D remains unclear. V lost 5 bases to trimming and J lost 4 bases, with 15 bases between them. CDR3 length: 14 residues. Germline CDR1 SGHNT, CDR2 YENEEA. The variable domain in full, completed from reference TRBV11-3 and TRBJ2-7, reads EAGVVQSPRYKIIEKKQPVAFWCNPISGHNTLYWYLQNLGQGPELLIRYENEEAVDDSQLPKDRFSAERLKGVDSTLKIQPAELGDSAVYLCASSPLEVSYEQYFGPGTRLTVT.

V usage is TRBV12-3 or TRBV12-4 and J usage is TRBJ2-1; no clear D gene. V lost 3 bases and J lost 7, with 7 bases in between. This CDR3 has 12 residues. CDR3 region: CASSLVENEQFF. Here the CDR3 DNA reads TGTGCCAGCAGTTTGGTCGAAAATGAGCAGTTCTTC.

The chain links TRBV11-2 to TRBJ2-7, with D perhaps matching TRBD1 or TRBD2 (5 bases each). Trimming stripped 5 bases from V and 5 bases from J, with 19 bases between. From germline, CDR1 is SGHAT and CDR2 FQNNGV. The CDR3 extends over 15 amino acids. The CDR3 DNA is TGTGCCAGCAGCGATACTACTGGGACGGGGAACGAGCAGTACTTC. It encodes CASSDTTGTGNEQYF.

V gene TRBV7-9 combines with J gene TRBJ2-2; unclear D gene. CDR3 length: 14 residues. Trimming removed 0 bases from V and 1 base from J, with 3 bases in between. Per germline, CDR1 SEHNR and CDR2 FQNEAQ (reference sequence). This CDR3 reads CASSLAGNTGELFF. The DNA of the CDR3 is TGTGCCAGCAGCTTAGCTGGGAACACCGGGGAGCTGTTTTTT.

The chain is built from TRBV27 and TRBJ1-3; possibly TRBD1 for D (6 bases). Germline V gene sequence: CDR1 MNHEY, CDR2 SMNVEV (reference sequence). The CDR3 consists of 15 residues. Trimming cost V 10 bases and J 0 bases, with 16 bases left between them. The CDR3 bases are TGTGCCAACCCGCGCGAGGGGGTCTCTGGAAACACCATATATTTT. Protein sequence: CANPREGVSGNTIYF.

The genes are TRBV5-1 and TRBJ2-3; a possible D gene is TRBD2 (6 bases). The germline CDR1 and CDR2 sequences are SGHRS and YFSETQ. The CDR3 contains 12 residues. V was pared by 5 bases and J by 6 bases, with 10 bases between. The CDR3 loop reads CASSRGADTQYF. The CDR3 DNA reads as TGCGCCAGCAGTCGCGGGGCGGATACGCAGTATTTT.

The chain has TRBV12-3 or TRBV12-4 and TRBJ2-3, with D unclear. Trimming removed 6 bases at V and 5 bases at J, with 9 bases between. The CDR3 totals 12 residues. CDR3 sequence reads: CASSAMGDTQYF. The CDR3, as DNA: TGTGCCAGCAGCGCAATGGGAGATACGCAGTATTTT.

This chain links TRBV4-3 with TRBJ1-2, with unresolved D. The V end lost 0 bases, the J end lost 5 bases, and 13 bases lay between the germline ends. The CDR3 sequence is 15 residues long. CDR1 is LGHNA and CDR2 is YSLEER in the germline V gene. The CDR3: CASSQDFGTEYGYTF. DNA for the CDR3: TGCGCCAGCAGCCAAGATTTCGGCACCGAATATGGCTACACCTTC.

The chain recombines TRBV28 with TRBJ1-5, with D unresolved. V was cut by 6 bases and J by 0 bases, with 15 bases left in between. The CDR3 spans 16 residues. Germline CDR1 MDHEN, CDR2 SYDVKM. The CDR3, as DNA: TGTGCCAGCAGGAGGGAGACCGGTTATAGCAATCAGCCCCAGCATTTT. As protein: CASRRETGYSNQPQHF.

The CDR3 protein is CASSGGTGNTGELFF. The CDR3 coding sequence is TGTGCCAGCAGCGGGGGGACAGGGAACACCGGGGAGCTGTTTTTT. The chain employs TRBV6-5 and TRBJ2-2; D is possibly TRBD1 (8 bases). The germline V gene has CDR1 MNHEY and CDR2 SVGAGI. This CDR3 is built from 15 residues. Between the trimmed V and J ends, which lost 6 bases and 1 base, there was a span of 12 bases.

The chain combines TRBV5-5 with TRBJ2-7, with D unresolved. Trimming pared 1 base from V and 1 base from J, leaving 6 bases between. Germline values: CDR1 SGHKS, CDR2 YYEKEE (reference sequence). The CDR3 totals 13 residues. The CDR3 protein is CASSLMGSYEQYF. DNA for the CDR3: TGTGCCAGCAGCTTGATGGGGTCCTACGAGCAGTACTTC.

The J gene is TRBJ1-1, the V gene TRBV12-3 or TRBV12-4; no definite D call. The CDR3 runs 13 residues. Trimming stripped 4 bases from V and 2 bases from J, with 8 bases between. Here the CDR3 reads CASSSVSNTEAFF. The DNA of the CDR3 is TGTGCCAGCAGTTCCGTCTCCAACACTGAAGCTTTCTTT.

This rearrangement joins TRBV6-6 to TRBJ2-7; the match to TRBD1 covers 7 bases. The CDR3 totals 17 residues. With V trimmed by 5 bases and J by 0 bases, 13 bases remained unmatched. Per the germline V gene, CDR1 is MNHNY and CDR2 is SVGAGI (reference sequence). In DNA, the CDR3 is TGTGCCAGCAGTCCCCACCAAGGGGGCACGAGCTCCTACGAGCAGTACTTC. Residues: CASSPHQGGTSSYEQYF.

The chain joins TRBV27 to TRBJ2-7, with TRBD1 as a possible D gene (6 bases). V was shortened by 6 bases and J by 2 bases, with 11 bases between the two germline ends. CDR1 is MNHEY and CDR2 is SMNVEV in the germline V gene (reference sequence). The CDR3 spans 13 residues. This CDR3 is CASSRQETYEQYF. CDR3 coding DNA: TGTGCCAGCAGCCGACAGGAAACCTACGAGCAGTACTTC.

This clone was counted once. The J gene is TRBJ2-4, the V gene TRBV7-6; a weak D match, TRBD1 (6 bases). The germline gives CDR1 SGHVS, CDR2 FNYEAQ. The CDR3 has 18 amino acids. V was trimmed by 5 bases and J by 0 bases, leaving 20 bases between them. The CDR3 here is CASSLTHPLQGAKNIQYF. CDR3 DNA: TGTGCCAGCAGCCTCACGCATCCCCTACAGGGAGCCAAAAACATTCAGTACTTC.